These 30 T cell receptor beta chains share one sample of origin, sequenced in a study of spatial heterogeneity in lung cancer. As to time point: sample taken at primary tumor resection. Unsorted samples of tumor, nontumor lung or frozen PBMC had their whole RNA sequenced. TCRdb analysed the 5' RACE reads with MiXCR anew, one entry per CDR3 protein. The data hold 9,500 to 12,000 distinct CDR3 sequences, with roughly 6.3% observed a single time. The source was PBMCs, collected at surgery. These TCRs come from a male donor with early-stage non-small cell lung cancer.

At least ten counts were recorded for this clonotype. The library was prepared for alpha chains; this beta chain is a stray read, so its frequency means little. The chain combines TRBV20-1 with TRBJ1-2, with D possibly being TRBD1 (6 bases). CDR3 length: 14 residues. The germline V gene has CDR1 DFQATT and CDR2 SNEGSKA (reference sequence). V shed 1 base and J shed 2 bases, with 11 bases lying between them. CDR3 in amino acids: CSARGQGLNYGYTF. CDR3 nucleotide sequence: TGCAGTGCTAGAGGCCAGGGGCTAAACTATGGCTACACCTTC.

Relative to its sample, this clonotype is medium-sized (0.01 to 0.1%). With the library built for alpha chains, this beta chain is off target and its frequency is not meaningful. The chain recombines TRBV5-6 with TRBJ2-3; 10 bases match TRBD2. V lost 2 bases and J lost 8; bases outside the gene matches: 8. The CDR3 is made up of 15 amino acids. Germline V lookup: CDR1 SGHDT, CDR2 YYEEEE. CDR3 sequence: CASSFPAGGLGTQYF. The CDR3 nucleotides are TGTGCCAGCAGCTTCCCAGCGGGGGGGCTAGGTACGCAGTATTTT.

This clonotype is labeled as medium-sized. This beta chain slipped into a library made for alpha chains as a stray read, so its size is not meaningful. V gene TRBV7-2 combines with J gene TRBJ2-3; 10 nucleotides line up with TRBD2. The germline CDR1 and CDR2 sequences are SGHTA and FQGNSA. Trimming removed 5 bases from V and 5 bases from J; junction bases left unmatched: 10. The CDR3 runs 16 residues. CDR3 sequence (DNA): TGTGCCAGCAGCCCCGCCGGGACTAGCGTGGGAGATACGCAGTATTTT. It codes for CASSPAGTSVGDTQYF.

Remarks on this clonotype: Since it is a stray read in a library aimed at alpha chains, this beta chain has a size that is not meaningful. This chain connects TRBV20-1 to TRBJ1-3; 9 bases are a match to TRBD1. In germline, CDR1 is DFQATT, CDR2 SNEGSKA (reference sequence). The CDR3 sequence is 15 residues long. J gave up 0 bases and V 5 bases, and 5 bases lay outside the gene matches. The CDR3 DNA follows: TGCAGTGCTTCACAGGGGGCTAGCTCTGGAAACACCATATATTTT. Translating it yields CSASQGASSGNTIYF.

The sample holds many counts of this clonotype. This beta chain is an unintended read in a library built for alpha chains; its size means little. The chain carries TRBV10-3 and TRBJ2-3; a possible D gene is TRBD2 (6 bases). V lost 0 bases and J 2 bases, leaving 15 bases between the germline ends. There are 17 residues in the CDR3. Germline V gives CDR1 ENHRY, CDR2 SYGVKD. CDR3 sequence: CAISESRGGGATDTQYF. In DNA, the CDR3 is TGTGCCATCAGTGAGTCTCGAGGCGGAGGGGCCACAGATACGCAGTATTTT.

By share, this clonotype counts as medium-sized. Because this beta chain is a stray read in a library intended to capture alpha chains, its abundance should not be given much weight. The genes are TRBV2 and TRBJ2-7; no firm D call. With 4 bases removed from V and 6 bases from J, the gap between germline ends came to 10 bases. This CDR3 has 12 amino acids. The germline CDR1 and CDR2 sequences are SNHLY and FYNNEI. The CDR3 nucleotides read TGTGCCAGCAGTGCCGCCCGGGCCGAGCAGTACTTC. Translating it yields CASSAARAEQYF.

This clonotype appeared many times. As an off-target read in a library built for alpha chains, this beta chain has a frequency of little significance. The chain joins TRBV4-3 to TRBJ1-1; D uncertain. The V and J ends lost 3 bases and 1 base respectively, with 9 bases between them. The CDR3 has 14 amino acids. The germline CDR1 and CDR2 sequences are LGHNA and YSLEER. The CDR3 region is CASSQVGENTEAFF. For the CDR3, the DNA is TGCGCCAGCAGCCAGGTCGGGGAGAACACTGAAGCTTTCTTT.

In the case of this clonotype: Since the library was made to target alpha chains, this beta chain is a stray read and its abundance is not meaningful. This rearrangement joins TRBV27 to TRBJ1-1; TRBD1 aligns across 7 bases. V dropped 6 bases and J dropped 2; count of bases not matched to a gene: 9. The CDR3 loop spans 15 amino acids. Germline CDR1 is MNHEY and CDR2 is SMNVEV (reference sequence). The CDR3 sequence is CASSRGDRANTEAFF. Written as DNA, the CDR3 is TGTGCCAGCAGCAGGGGTGACAGGGCCAACACTGAAGCTTTCTTT.

In this sample, this clonotype turned up many times. Since it is a stray read in a library aimed at alpha chains, this beta chain has a size that is not meaningful. The chain joins TRBV11-2 to TRBJ2-3; possibly TRBD1 for D (5 bases). The CDR3 sequence is 16 residues long. V dropped 2 bases and J dropped 1 base, with 13 bases sitting between them. The germline CDR1 and CDR2 sequences are SGHAT and FQNNGV. The CDR3 DNA reads TGTGCCAGCAGCTTATTAGATGACAGCCGCACAGATACGCAGTATTTT. Its translation: CASSLLDDSRTDTQYF. The full variable domain, with the rest looked up from reference TRBV11-2 and TRBJ2-3, is EAGVAQSPRYKIIEKRQSVAFWCNPISGHATLYWYQQILGQGPKLLIQFQNNGVVDDSQLPKDRFSAERLKGVDSTLKIQPAKLEDSAVYLCASSLLDDSRTDTQYFGPGTRLTVL.

This clonotype is categorized as medium-sized. Found in a library prepared for alpha chains, this beta chain is an off-target read, and its abundance has little meaning. V gene TRBV28 combines with J gene TRBJ1-5; no clear D. Trimming removed 10 bases from V and 0 bases from J, with 10 bases in between. CDR3 length: 13 amino acids. From germline, CDR1 is MDHEN and CDR2 SYDVKM. CDR3 protein: CATRGSSNQPQHF. CDR3 coding DNA: TGTGCCACCCGGGGAAGTAGCAATCAGCCCCAGCATTTT.

There are many counts of this clonotype. This beta chain was picked up by a library intended for alpha chains and is off target, so its count carries little meaning. J is TRBJ2-2 and V is TRBV20-1; D call uncertain. This CDR3 spans 15 amino acids. Germline values: CDR1 DFQATT, CDR2 SNEGSKA (reference sequence). Between the trimmed V and J ends, which lost 0 bases and 1 base, there was a span of 9 bases. The CDR3 here is CSARDSLRNTGELFF. The CDR3 DNA reads TGCAGTGCTAGAGATTCCCTACGGAACACCGGGGAGCTGTTTTTT.

Turning to this clonotype: This beta chain is off target for a library built for alpha chains, so its abundance means little. The chain's CDR3 is CASSLIAAGPEAFF. In nucleotides, the CDR3 is TGTGCCAGCAGCTTAATCGCAGCAGGACCAGAAGCTTTCTTT. The chain employs TRBV7-3 and TRBJ1-1, with D unresolved. The germline V and J ends were trimmed by 1 base and 8 bases, with 14 bases remaining between them. Germline V gene sequence: CDR1 SGHTA, CDR2 FQGTGA. The CDR3 has 14 amino acids.

This clonotype was picked up many times. Because the library targeted alpha chains, this beta chain is an off-target read whose size means little. This chain uses TRBV7-3 with TRBJ1-5, with TRBD1 identical over 7 bases. Germline assignment: CDR1 SGHTA and CDR2 FQGTGA. This CDR3 region has 19 residues. V dropped 6 bases and J dropped 6; count of bases not matched to a gene: 23. For the CDR3, the DNA is TGTGCCAGCAGTCATAGACCCCGGGATACAGGGGATGGAGGTCAGCCCCAGCATTTT. Encoded protein: CASSHRPRDTGDGGQPQHF.

The table lists this clonotype with a few counts. The library was built for alpha chains, so this beta chain is an off-target read and its size means little. CDR3 nucleotide sequence: TGTGCCAGCAGCTTAGAGGCCTGGAGCTCCTATAATTCACCCCTCCACTTT. Protein sequence: CASSLEAWSSYNSPLHF. The V call is TRBV7-8, the J call TRBJ1-6; the D is unclear. Germline V lookup: CDR1 SGHVS, CDR2 FQNEAQ. This CDR3 has 17 amino acids. Trimming shortened V by 1 base and J by 0 bases, and 10 bases separated the two germline ends.

Regarding this clonotype: This beta chain came through as a stray read in a library set up for alpha chains, and its size says little. V and J are TRBV3-1 and TRBJ2-2; 10 nucleotides line up with TRBD1. V gave up 2 bases and J gave up 6 bases; unmatched junction bases: 6. The length of the CDR3 is 16 residues. Germline CDR1 and CDR2: LGHDT and YNNKEL (reference sequence). CDR3 nucleotide sequence: TGTGCCAGCAGCCAAACCGGGACAGGGGCGGCCGGGGAGCTGTTTTTT. The encoded protein is CASSQTGTGAAGELFF.

This clonotype was picked up a small number of times. This beta chain is an off-target read within a library intended for alpha chains, so its frequency means little. This sequence joins TRBV6-6 and TRBJ2-7, with D perhaps given as TRBD1 or TRBD2 (5 bases each). Trimming cost V 2 bases and J 2 bases, with 10 bases left between them. This CDR3 comprises 14 residues. Germline V CDR1 and CDR2: MNHNY, SVGAGI (reference sequence). In DNA form, the CDR3 reads TGTGCCAGCAGTTACGGTGGGGGAACCTACGAGCAGTACTTC. Protein product: CASSYGGGTYEQYF.

On this clonotype itself: This beta chain appears as a stray read in a library generated for alpha chains; its size is not informative. V gene TRBV12-3 or TRBV12-4 combines with J gene TRBJ2-7, with 13 bases matching TRBD2. J gave up 4 bases and V 6 bases, and 6 bases lay outside the gene matches. This CDR3 spans 15 amino acids. CDR3 nucleotide sequence: TGTGCCAGCAGCCGGACTAGCGGGAGAAAGTACGAGCAGTACTTC. Translated, it gives CASSRTSGRKYEQYF.

With regard to this clonotype: With the library built for alpha chains, this beta chain is off target and its frequency is not meaningful. The rearrangement links TRBV12-3 or TRBV12-4 to TRBJ1-2; the D gene is possibly TRBD1 (5 bases). This CDR3 contains 13 residues. The germline V and J ends were trimmed by 6 bases and 3 bases, with 11 bases remaining between them. The CDR3 here is CASRTGAYYGYTF. The CDR3 DNA is TGTGCCAGCAGGACCGGGGCGTACTATGGCTACACCTTC.

This clonotype was counted between two and nine times. The library was designed around alpha chains, so this beta chain is a stray read whose abundance carries little weight. This chain links TRBV18 with TRBJ2-7; D possibly matches TRBD1 or TRBD2 (5 bases each). Germline V CDR1 and CDR2: KGHSH, LQKENI. This CDR3 spans 17 amino acids. V shed 3 bases and J shed 2 bases, with 20 bases lying between them. CDR3 region: CASSPGPFGPGAYEQYF. DNA for the CDR3: TGTGCCAGCTCACCGGGACCCTTTGGTCCCGGGGCCTACGAGCAGTACTTC.

Relative to its sample, this clonotype is medium-sized. This beta chain turned up in a library designed for alpha chains; as an off-target read, its abundance says little. The V call is TRBV7-6, the J call TRBJ2-3; 12 bases fit TRBD2. V was pared by 7 bases and J by 3 bases, with 8 bases of the junction left unmatched. Per the germline V gene, CDR1 is SGHVS and CDR2 is FNYEAQ. This CDR3 contains 16 residues. The CDR3 reads CASTTRTSGRTDTQYF. The CDR3 DNA reads TGTGCCAGCACCACCCGAACTAGCGGGAGGACAGATACGCAGTATTTT.

In the case of this clonotype: This beta chain came through as a stray read in a library set up for alpha chains, and its size says little. The rearrangement joins TRBV5-4 to TRBJ2-3; the match to TRBD2 covers 7 bases. The CDR3 loop spans 14 amino acids. Looked up from germline, CDR1 is SGHNT and CDR2 is YYREEE (reference sequence). Trimming at V came to 4 bases and at J to 0 bases, leaving 2 bases not matched to a gene. The CDR3 DNA is TGTGCCAGCAGCAGAGCGGGAAGCACAGATACGCAGTATTTT. Translated: CASSRAGSTDTQYF.

This clonotype was recorded a few times. As an off-target read in a library built for alpha chains, this beta chain has a frequency of little significance. The V call is TRBV2, the J call TRBJ1-1; D gene uncertain. Trimming shortened V by 8 bases and J by 4 bases, and 17 bases separated the two germline ends. Germline-derived CDR1 and CDR2 are SNHLY and FYNNEI. The CDR3 covers 14 residues. This CDR3 reads CASHKVGGFTEAFF. CDR3 sequence (DNA): TGTGCCAGCCACAAGGTTGGAGGTTTCACTGAAGCTTTCTTT.

By sample fraction, this clonotype is medium-sized. This beta chain slipped into a library made for alpha chains as a stray read, so its size is not meaningful. This chain uses TRBV29-1 with TRBJ2-1; D unclear. The V end was cut by 8 bases, the J end by 1 base, with 6 bases between. CDR3 size: 11 residues. Germline lookup yields CDR1 SQVTM and CDR2 ANQGSEA. CDR3 nucleotides: TGCAGCACCGAGTCCTACAATGAGCAGTTCTTC. This sequence encodes CSTESYNEQFF.

This clonotype was seen many times. Found in a library prepared for alpha chains, this beta chain is an off-target read, and its abundance has little meaning. The chain carries TRBV5-1 and TRBJ2-3, with 8 bases aligning to TRBD1. Germline CDR1 reads SGHRS; CDR2 reads YFSETQ. This CDR3 is 16 amino acids long. Trimming took 0 bases from V and 1 from J; bases not matched to a gene: 4. The CDR3 region has the DNA TGCGCCAGCAGCTTGGCCGCGACAGGGGGCACAGATACGCAGTATTTT. Amino acid sequence: CASSLAATGGTDTQYF.

Details on this clonotype: A much larger clone lies one base from this, so it may be a read error. This beta chain turned up in a library designed for alpha chains; as an off-target read, its abundance says little. The chain has TRBV20-1 and TRBJ2-7; 12 bases fit TRBD2. This CDR3 is 14 amino acids long. Trimming removed 5 bases from V and 6 bases from J; junction bases left unmatched: 8. Germline V lookup: CDR1 DFQATT, CDR2 SNEGSKA (reference sequence). CDR3 bases: TGCAGTGCTCCGTCGACTAGCGGGAGCTGCGAGCAGTACTTC. It translates to CSAPSTSGSCEQYF.

There are a few counts of this clonotype. This beta chain came through as a stray read in a library set up for alpha chains, and its size says little. The rearrangement links TRBV5-4 to TRBJ2-5; D is unresolved. The germline V gene encodes CDR1 SGHNT and CDR2 YYREEE (reference sequence). This CDR3 comprises 11 residues. V was cut by 2 bases and J by 5 bases, with 4 bases left in between. This chain's CDR3 is CASSFRETQYF. As DNA, the CDR3 is TGTGCCAGCAGCTTTAGGGAGACCCAGTACTTC.

There are many counts of this clonotype. Little can be read into the size of this beta chain, an off-target read in a library designed for alpha chains. The CDR3 DNA reads TGTGCCATCAGTGAGTCCGTTATGGTTACGGAGGGCTACACCTTC. Amino acid sequence: CAISESVMVTEGYTF. V and J are TRBV10-3 and TRBJ1-2; no firm D call. V was cut by 0 bases and J by 8 bases, with 16 bases left in between. This CDR3 is built from 15 residues. Germline V gives CDR1 ENHRY, CDR2 SYGVKD.

The table lists this clonotype with a few counts. The library was designed around alpha chains, so this beta chain is a stray read whose abundance carries little weight. V and J are TRBV7-8 and TRBJ1-1; 7 nucleotides match TRBD1. V shed 5 bases and J 3 bases; nucleotides not matched to a gene: 6. The V gene's germline CDR1 is SGHVS and CDR2 FQNEAQ. The CDR3 loop spans 14 amino acids. CDR3 DNA: TGTGCCAGCAGCCCCACCGACAGGGACACTGAAGCTTTCTTT. This translates into CASSPTDRDTEAFF.

This clonotype is judged medium-sized. For a library built for alpha chains, this beta chain is a stray read; little rests on its size. The rearrangement links TRBV20-1 to TRBJ2-4, with TRBD2 matching 7 bases. The V gene end was trimmed by 0 bases and the J gene end by 3 bases; junction bases not matched to a gene: 5. The CDR3 has 15 residues. Germline V gives CDR1 DFQATT, CDR2 SNEGSKA (reference sequence). The CDR3 DNA reads as TGCAGTGCTAGAGACAGCGGGATCAGCAAAAACATTCAGTACTTC. Encoded protein: CSARDSGISKNIQYF.

This clonotype was detected many times. Found in a library prepared for alpha chains, this beta chain is an off-target read, and its abundance has little meaning. The chain recombines TRBV9 with TRBJ2-1; TRBD2 agrees at 7 bases. The CDR3 totals 15 residues. Germline trimming cut 0 bases from V and 9 bases from J; bases unmatched to any gene: 9. Germline CDR1 SGDLS, CDR2 YYNGEE. The CDR3 spells CASSVEGGPDGEQFF. CDR3 sequence (DNA): TGTGCCAGCAGCGTAGAGGGAGGGCCGGATGGTGAGCAGTTCTTC.